The 23 T cell receptor beta chains below all came from one sample that was sequenced in a study of cytomegalovirus exposure and HLA in healthy donors. Both 60 Vbeta primers and 13 Jbeta primers went into the PCR. This table comes from immunoSEQ multiplex PCR, and its TCRdb copy is limited to in-frame clones, with some not included. The sample includes 150,000 to 200,000 clones, around 72% of them seen just once. The sequenced sample was PBMCs. The source is a man in his forties or fifties in good health and CMV-seronegative.

CDR3 sequence reads: CASSLYGGLNYGYTF. CDR3 DNA: TGTGCCAGCAGTTTATACGGGGGGCTAAACTATGGCTACACCTTC. The chain uses TRBV27 and TRBJ1-2; D perhaps matches TRBD1 (6 bases). This CDR3 has 15 residues. Per the germline V gene, CDR1 is MNHEY and CDR2 is SMNVEV (reference sequence). The ends were cut back, 1 base at V and 2 bases at J, with 11 bases in the middle.

This clone was counted a few times. This chain connects TRBV2 to TRBJ1-1, with D perhaps matching TRBD1 (6 bases). With 6 bases removed from V and 0 bases from J, the gap between germline ends came to 11 bases. The germline V gene has CDR1 SNHLY and CDR2 FYNNEI. The CDR3 contains 14 residues. Here the CDR3 DNA reads TGTGCCAGCAGGGGGGGGGCCATGAACACTGAAGCTTTCTTT. Protein: CASRGGAMNTEAFF.

In nucleotides, the CDR3 is TGTGCCAGCAGCGTAACAGGGGGAGCTAGCACAGATACGCAGTATTTT. This gives the protein CASSVTGGASTDTQYF. V and J are TRBV9 and TRBJ2-3; 8 bases line up with TRBD1. This CDR3 contains 16 residues. CDR1 and CDR2 from the germline V gene are SGDLS and YYNGEE. The trim removed 1 base at V and 0 bases at J, leaving 4 bases unmatched.

This chain joins TRBV19 and TRBJ2-3, with 9 bases fitting TRBD2. V gave up 0 bases and J gave up 5 bases; unmatched junction bases: 9. The CDR3 consists of 17 residues. Germline-derived CDR1 and CDR2 are LNHDA and SQIVND (reference sequence). CDR3 protein: CASSIDRGSGGQDTQYF. The CDR3 DNA is TGTGCCAGTAGTATAGATCGGGGTAGCGGGGGTCAAGATACGCAGTATTTT.

The chain recombines TRBV5-1 with TRBJ2-1, with D possibly TRBD1 on 5 matching bases. From germline, CDR1 is SGHRS and CDR2 YFSETQ. V was clipped by 3 bases and J by 0 bases, with 10 bases between them. The CDR3 sequence is 15 residues long. CDR3 protein: CASSSRESSYNEQFF. The CDR3 DNA reads as TGCGCCAGCAGCTCCAGGGAAAGCTCCTACAATGAGCAGTTCTTC.

The V gene is TRBV7-9, the J gene TRBJ1-1; D is possibly TRBD1 (5 bases). Trimming stripped 5 bases from V and 3 bases from J, with 19 bases between. This CDR3 is built from 16 residues. CDR1 SEHNR and CDR2 FQNEAQ come from the germline V gene (reference sequence). The DNA of the CDR3 is TGTGCCAGCAGCCCGGATGGGCGGGGGACTTACACTGAAGCTTTCTTT. This codes for CASSPDGRGTYTEAFF.

The V call is TRBV6-5, the J call TRBJ1-6; D may be TRBD1 (6 bases). This CDR3 is built from 14 residues. The germline V and J ends were trimmed by 6 bases and 8 bases, with 14 bases remaining between them. Per germline, CDR1 MNHEY and CDR2 SVGAGI. DNA for the CDR3: TGTGCCAGCAGACAGGGAATGATGGATTCACCCCTCCACTTT. Its protein is CASRQGMMDSPLHF.

The chain uses TRBV19 and TRBJ2-3; the match to TRBD2 covers 10 bases. CDR3 length equals 21 residues. Germline CDR1 is LNHDA and CDR2 is SQIVND (reference sequence). With V trimmed by 5 bases and J by 0 bases, 20 bases remained unmatched. CDR3 in amino acids: CASSLGLAGGSFLISTDTQYF. In DNA, the CDR3 is TGTGCCAGTAGTCTAGGGTTAGCGGGGGGCTCCTTTCTTATCAGCACAGATACGCAGTATTTT.

This rearrangement joins TRBV4-1 to TRBJ2-5; TRBD2 matches 10 bases. This CDR3 has 17 amino acids. Germline V CDR1 and CDR2: MGHRA, YSYEKL. The J segment lost 5 bases and the V segment lost 0 bases, leaving 9 bases of the junction unmatched. The CDR3 reads CASSQEGSGGAWETQYF. The CDR3, as DNA: TGCGCCAGCAGCCAAGAGGGGAGCGGGGGGGCCTGGGAGACCCAGTACTTC.

About this clone itself: At one of its ends the junction is not consistent with the germline gene, which may arise from a read error. This sequence joins TRBV25-1 and TRBJ2-7; tentative D call: TRBD1 (6 bases). The CDR3 runs 14 residues. In germline, CDR1 is MGHDK, CDR2 SYGVNS. The CDR3 DNA sequence: TGTGCCAGCAAGGCGGACAGTCCCGGCTACGGGCAGTACTTC. This translates into CASKADSPGYGQYF.

The chain links TRBV7-8 to TRBJ1-4; no clear D gene. The V and J ends lost 6 bases and 0 bases respectively, with 17 bases between them. Germline lookup yields CDR1 SGHVS and CDR2 FQNEAQ. This CDR3 has 17 amino acids. Here the CDR3 reads CASRMIGTVATNEKLFF. The CDR3 nucleotides are TGTGCCAGCAGGATGATCGGAACAGTCGCAACTAATGAAAAACTGTTTTTT.

The CDR3 region has the DNA TGTGCCAGCAGCGTACCAGCGGGGGGGCTTTTCCCCCGGGTCTACAATGAGCAGTTCTTC. Translation gives CASSVPAGGLFPRVYNEQFF. The chain couples TRBV9 to TRBJ2-1; 10 nucleotides agree with TRBD2. CDR3 size: 20 residues. CDR1 and CDR2 (germline): SGDLS, YYNGEE. V dropped 1 base and J dropped 3; count of bases not matched to a gene: 16.

This clone was seen only once. This chain uses TRBV7-9 with TRBJ1-4, with TRBD1 identical over 8 bases. Germline lookup yields CDR1 SEHNR and CDR2 FQNEAQ (reference sequence). The CDR3 totals 16 residues. V trimming: 5 bases; J trimming: 4 bases; junction bases outside the gene matches: 9. Here the CDR3 DNA reads TGTGCCAGCAGCCGACAGGGGACGAACGTTAATGAAAAACTGTTTTTT. This translates into CASSRQGTNVNEKLFF.

The sample holds one count of this clone. The chain has TRBV6-5 and TRBJ2-4; maybe TRBD2 (6 bases). CDR3 length equals 15 residues. Per germline, CDR1 MNHEY and CDR2 SVGAGI. Trimming removed 2 bases from V and 1 base from J, with 9 bases in between. The CDR3 DNA follows: TGTGCCAGCAGTTACGCTGCGGGGGCCAAAAACATTCAGTACTTC. It codes for CASSYAAGAKNIQYF.

The chain is built from TRBV20-1 and TRBJ2-3; D not certain. Germline V lookup: CDR1 DFQATT, CDR2 SNEGSKA (reference sequence). The CDR3 length is 11 residues. V lost 5 bases and J 6 bases, leaving 9 bases between the germline ends. The CDR3: CSALDGDTQYF. CDR3 nucleotides: TGCAGTGCTCTAGACGGGGATACGCAGTATTTT.

The sample holds a few counts of this clone. This chain uses TRBV9 with TRBJ2-6; D ambiguous. The CDR3 extends over 19 amino acids. The V gene's germline CDR1 is SGDLS and CDR2 YYNGEE. Trimming left V 5 bases short and J 0 bases short, with 21 bases between. CDR3 residues: CASSSFLTSTYSGANVLTF. CDR3 DNA sequence: TGTGCCAGCAGTTCCTTCTTGACATCTACATACTCTGGGGCCAACGTCCTGACTTTC.

As DNA, the CDR3 is TGTGCCAGTTCAACGTTACTGGACAGGGAAAATCAGCCCCAGCATTTT. The encoded protein is CASSTLLDRENQPQHF. The chain carries TRBV19 and TRBJ1-5; TRBD1 aligns across 8 bases. CDR3 length: 16 amino acids. In germline, CDR1 is LNHDA, CDR2 SQIVND (reference sequence). Trimming removed 8 bases from V and 4 bases from J; junction bases left unmatched: 13.

In its sample, this clone was seen a few times. V usage is TRBV6-5 and J usage is TRBJ1-5, with 9 bases that match TRBD1. J lost 6 bases, V lost 8 bases, and 5 bases had no gene match. Per germline, CDR1 MNHEY and CDR2 SVGAGI. This CDR3 is built from 13 residues. CDR3 loop: CASGTGGGQPQHF. CDR3 nucleotide sequence: TGTGCCAGCGGAACAGGGGGCGGTCAGCCCCAGCATTTT.

The CDR3 DNA follows: TGTGCCAGCAGTGAGCGGACTGTAGAGACCCAGTACTTC. This sequence encodes CASSERTVETQYF. The chain employs TRBV6-1 and TRBJ2-5, with TRBD2 as a possible D gene (5 bases). Germline CDR1 and CDR2: MNHNS and SASEGT. This CDR3 contains 13 residues. The V gene lost 3 bases and the J gene lost 4 bases, with 9 bases spanning the gap.

This chain links TRBV7-9 with TRBJ2-2, with D hard to call. The CDR3 consists of 14 residues. CDR1 is SEHNR and CDR2 is FQNEAQ in the germline V gene (reference sequence). Trimming removed 0 bases at V and 4 bases at J, with 6 bases between. The CDR3, as DNA: TGTGCCAGCAGCTTAGCGAGCGTCACCGGGGAGCTGTTTTTT. This gives the protein CASSLASVTGELFF. Combining the CDR3 with reference TRBV7-9 and TRBJ2-2 gives the whole variable domain DTGVSQNPRHKITKRGQNVTFRCDPISEHNRLYWYRQTLGQGPEFLTYFQNEAQLEKSRLLSDRFSAERPKGSFSTLEIQRTEQGDSAMYLCASSLASVTGELFFGEGSRLTVL.

The chain couples TRBV7-9 to TRBJ2-7, with D uncertain. Trimming removed 5 bases at V and 7 bases at J, with 15 bases between. CDR1 and CDR2 (germline): SEHNR, FQNEAQ (reference sequence). The length of the CDR3 is 13 residues. The CDR3 DNA sequence: TGTGCCAGCAGCCCGTTGGCCCCGTCGGAGCAGTACTTC. Protein sequence: CASSPLAPSEQYF.

V is TRBV5-1 and J is TRBJ2-5; TRBD1 is a possible D gene (6 bases). The CDR3 contains 14 residues. The V gene lost 3 bases and the J gene lost 2 bases, with 11 bases spanning the gap. CDR1 and CDR2 (germline): SGHRS, YFSETQ. The CDR3 DNA sequence: TGCGCCAGCAGCTCAGGACAGCAACAAGAGACCCAGTACTTC. Its translation: CASSSGQQQETQYF. The variable domain in full, with the rest retrieved from reference TRBV5-1 and TRBJ2-5, is KAGVTQTPRYLIKTRGQQVTLSCSPISGHRSVSWYQQTPGQGLQFLFEYFSETQRNKGNFPGRFSGRQFSNSRSEMNVSTLELGDSALYLCASSSGQQQETQYFGPGTRLLVL.

The genes are TRBV6-6 and TRBJ1-4; a weak D match, TRBD1 (6 bases). Looked up from germline, CDR1 is MNHNY and CDR2 is SVGAGI (reference sequence). The CDR3 has 14 amino acids. V lost 11 bases, J lost 8 bases, and 21 bases lay in between. The CDR3 DNA sequence: TGTGCCGGCACCGACGGGGGGGCGGACGAAAAACTGTTTTTT. It is translated as CAGTDGGADEKLFF.